This T cell receptor beta chain emerged from a study of vaccination effects on CD4 cells after COVID-19. Background on the study: BNT162b2 vaccine or mRNA-1273 vaccine was given to participants in two doses.

ViraFEST expansion of antigen-specific CD4+ T cells with viral peptide pools preceded sequencing. Upon completion of around eleven days in culture, CD4+ T cells were isolated. Vaccinated participants had no history of SARS-CoV-2 infection and tested negative for nucleocapsid antibodies. A density of over 1.5 million PBMC per well was used; these cells were cultured with approximately 9.1 IU/ml IL-2 and roughly 9.5 ug/ml peptides. The V gene's germline CDR1 is SQVTM and CDR2 ANQGSEA. V lost 3 bases to trimming and J lost 4 bases, with 15 bases between them. The CDR3 covers 14 residues. As concerns this clone: Its antigen is undetermined.

Study-level results: The vaccine-induced clones of healthy vaccinees included only 1 of 255 that cross-reacted with common cold coronaviruses.

The repertoire was sequenced with immunoSEQ multiplex PCR; TCRdb's copy has only in-frame clones and lacks some. The profile shows 20,000 to 25,000 clones, approximately 64% of them singletons. The source was CD4+ T cells from PBMCs cultured with HCoV-OC43 spike peptides, collected before COVID-19 vaccination. Noted subset: HCoV-OC43 spike overlapping peptide pool stimulation. V gene TRBV29-1 combines with J gene TRBJ2-5, with D perhaps TRBD2 (5 bases). This TCR derives from a human donor who received a COVID-19 vaccine. For the CDR3, the DNA is TGCAGCGTTGAGAGAGGAGCTGGAGGAGAGACCCAGTACTTC. Its protein product is CSVERGAGGETQYF.